Shown below are 7 T cell receptor beta chains from a single sample sequenced in a study of T and B cells in COVID-19 patients. TRB rearrangements were amplified by multiplex PCR with BIOMED2 TRB-A/B primers. TCRdb passed the multiplex PCR reads through MiXCR, listing each CDR3 protein once. In the table there are 15,000 to 20,000 distinct CDR3 sequences, 25% to 35% of which are singletons. From blood, roughly 220-550 ng of genomic DNA served as TRB template. The sequencing sample was made of blood. All receptors derive from a human donor who had recovered from COVID-19.

Relative to its sample, this clonotype is medium-sized (0.01 to 0.1%). The genes are TRBV6-2 or TRBV6-3 and TRBJ2-5; TRBD2 matches at 10 bases. Germline CDR1 and CDR2: MNHEY and SVGEGT. J lost 0 bases, V lost 6 bases, and 1 base had no gene match. The CDR3 sequence is 14 residues long. CDR3 bases: TGTGCCAGCAGACTAGCGGGGAACCAAGAGACCCAGTACTTC. Translation gives CASRLAGNQETQYF.

This clonotype is deemed medium-sized. The chain uses TRBV29-1 and TRBJ1-1, with D hard to call. The CDR3 loop spans 13 amino acids. V lost 0 bases and J 0 bases, leaving 5 bases between the germline ends. Germline-derived CDR1 and CDR2 are SQVTM and ANQGSEA. CDR3 region: CSVEDSVNTEAFF. The DNA for the CDR3 is TGCAGCGTTGAAGATTCCGTGAACACTGAAGCTTTCTTT.

J is TRBJ2-7 and V is TRBV18, with D unclear. The V gene lost 6 bases and the J gene lost 2 bases, with 14 bases spanning the gap. This CDR3 contains 14 residues. The germline gives CDR1 KGHSH, CDR2 LQKENI. Here the CDR3 DNA reads TGTGCCAGCTCCCTATTGGCAGGACCCTACGAGCAGTACTTC. Translated, it gives CASSLLAGPYEQYF. Looking up the rest from reference TRBV18 and TRBJ2-7 gives the full variable domain: NAGVMQNPRHLVRRRGQEARLRCSPMKGHSHVYWYRQLPEEGLKFMVYLQKENIIDESGMPKERFSAEFPKEGPSILRIQQVVRGDSAAYFCASSLLAGPYEQYFGPGTRLTVT.

This clonotype was seen a handful of times. This chain links TRBV7-2 with TRBJ1-4; D remains unclear. Germline-derived CDR1 and CDR2 are SGHTA and FQGNSA. Between the trimmed V and J ends, which lost 0 bases and 7 bases, there was a span of 15 bases. The CDR3 sequence is 16 residues long. The CDR3 DNA follows: TGTGCCAGCAGCTTAGCGCCGGGTTTGGGTAGTGAAAAACTGTTTTTT. It is translated as CASSLAPGLGSEKLFF.

This clonotype was detected a few times. The CDR3 loop is CASCAAVSYEQYF. The CDR3 bases are TGTGCCAGTTGCGCGGCAGTCTCCTACGAGCAGTACTTC. The chain uses TRBV28 and TRBJ2-7; D is unresolved. CDR3 length equals 13 residues. The V end was cut by 9 bases, the J end by 0 bases, with 12 bases between. Per the germline V gene, CDR1 is MDHEN and CDR2 is SYDVKM.

This clonotype ranks as medium-sized. J is TRBJ2-1 and V is TRBV29-1, with a weak D call TRBD1 (5 bases). This CDR3 is 14 amino acids long. V lost 4 bases to trimming and J lost 0 bases, with 10 bases between them. Germline assignment: CDR1 SQVTM and CDR2 ANQGSEA. CDR3 loop: CSVGQSSSYNEQFF. As DNA, the CDR3 is TGCAGCGTTGGACAGTCGAGCTCCTACAATGAGCAGTTCTTC.

The V and J genes are TRBV11-2 and TRBJ1-1; D is unresolved. In germline, CDR1 is SGHAT, CDR2 FQNNGV. The ends were cut back, 0 bases at V and 4 bases at J, with 9 bases in the middle. The CDR3 has 14 residues. The CDR3 loop reads CASSLDFGGTEAFF. The DNA for the CDR3 is TGTGCCAGCAGCTTAGATTTTGGTGGCACTGAAGCTTTCTTT. Using reference TRBV11-2 and TRBJ1-1 for the parts outside the CDR3, the full variable domain is EAGVAQSPRYKIIEKRQSVAFWCNPISGHATLYWYQQILGQGPKLLIQFQNNGVVDDSQLPKDRFSAERLKGVDSTLKIQPAKLEDSAVYLCASSLDFGGTEAFFGQGTRLTVV.